The sequence of this TCR beta chain was determined in a study of blood T cells in healthy people across ages. This clonotype was counted at least ten times. No antigen is known for it. Study-level points and caveats: In older individuals, TCR beta diversity per million T cells was lower, falling roughly linearly with age.

Through a sample-barcoded 5' primer and a J-beta primer mix, a second PCR was run for roughly 6 to 11 cycles. Via MiXCR, TCRdb re-called the 5' RACE reads, giving one row per CDR3 protein. The sample lists 1 million to 1.2 million distinct CDR3 sequences; approximately 38% were seen once. The CDR3 sequence is 15 residues long. V lost 0 bases, J lost 3 bases, and 9 bases lay in between. CDR1 is LNHNV and CDR2 is YYDKDF in the germline V gene (reference sequence). This TCR was recovered from a man between 18 and 35 years old in good health. The sample consisted of blood. The J gene is TRBJ1-5, the V gene TRBV15; D unresolved. The CDR3 DNA sequence: TGTGCCACCAGCAGAGATAAGGGATACAATCAGCCCCAGCATTTT. The encoded protein is CATSRDKGYNQPQHF.